Listed here is a single TCR beta chain. The source of the sample is a study of blood T cell repertoires in COVID-19. The V gene's germline CDR1 is SGHAT and CDR2 FQNNGV. The germline V and J ends were trimmed by 3 bases and 1 base, with 6 bases remaining between them. CDR3 length equals 13 residues. Clinical history as reported by participants underpinned cohort assignment. TCRdb's copy holds only in-frame clones and misses some; the assay was immunoSEQ multiplex PCR. Of around 220,000 clones detected, approximately 90% appear once; the ten largest clones hold under 2.5%. What was sequenced was PBMCs or T cells enriched from blood (not recorded which). The receptor was isolated from a woman between 18 and 29 years old who had recovered from COVID-19. This chain links TRBV11-2 with TRBJ1-1; D not certain. The CDR3 sequence is CASSFEENTEAFF. CDR3 in DNA: TGTGCCAGCAGCTTTGAGGAGAACACTGAAGCTTTCTTT.